The rows below give T cell receptor beta chains drawn from one sample of a study of T cell clones after liver transplantation. TCRdb keeps only in-frame clones here, not all; method: immunoSEQ multiplex PCR. The top ten hold approximately 0.78% of the sample, which has around 110,000 clones, 75% to 95% seen once. The starting material was CD4+ T cells from blood, obtained 12 months after liver transplant. These receptors originate from a human patient who received a liver transplant. Part of the T cells may come from the graft donor. Each CDR3 is given with its conserved first and last residue. D genes are given only for firm matches. Clone sizes are given selectively: once, few, many, or a class where the clone is expanded.

clone_size: many; v_call: TRBV5-1; d_call: TRBD1; j_call: TRBJ1-3; cdr3_aa: CASSWTGGGSGGNTIYF; cdr3_nt: TGCGCCAGCAGCTGGACAGGGGGCGGCTCTGGTGGAAACACCATATATTTT
clone_size: .; v_call: TRBV5-6; d_call: .; j_call: TRBJ2-5; cdr3_aa: CASSLRGGKETQYF; cdr3_nt: TGTGCCAGCAGCTTGAGAGGGGGTAAAGAGACCCAGTACTTC
clone_size: .; v_call: TRBV5-6; d_call: TRBD1; j_call: TRBJ1-5; cdr3_aa: CASSAGQGGNQPQHF; cdr3_nt: TGTGCCAGCAGCGCAGGACAGGGGGGCAATCAGCCCCAGCATTTT
clone_size: .; v_call: TRBV7-3; d_call: TRBD1; j_call: TRBJ2-7; cdr3_aa: CASYRGGEISYEQYF; cdr3_nt: TGTGCCAGCTATAGAGGGGGCGAAATATCCTACGAGCAGTACTTC
clone_size: .; v_call: TRBV7-9; d_call: .; j_call: TRBJ1-2; cdr3_aa: CASSSRPERGYTF; cdr3_nt: TGTGCCAGCAGCTCTCGGCCAGAGCGGGGCTACACCTTC
clone_size: .; v_call: TRBV7-9; d_call: .; j_call: TRBJ2-7; cdr3_aa: CASSSDSLYEQYF; cdr3_nt: TGTGCCAGCAGCTCCGACAGCCTCTACGAGCAGTACTTC
clone_size: .; v_call: TRBV29-1; d_call: TRBD2; j_call: TRBJ2-7; cdr3_aa: CSVAQTSGIPLEQYF; cdr3_nt: TGCAGCGTCGCTCAAACTAGCGGGATCCCTCTCGAGCAGTACTTC
clone_size: .; v_call: TRBV15; d_call: .; j_call: TRBJ1-2; cdr3_aa: CATSRGTAENYGYTF; cdr3_nt: TGTGCCACCAGCAGAGGGACAGCTGAGAACTATGGCTACACCTTC
clone_size: .; v_call: TRBV5-1; d_call: TRBD2; j_call: TRBJ2-3; cdr3_aa: CASSPEGGSGTDTQYF; cdr3_nt: TGCGCCAGCAGCCCGGAGGGCGGGAGTGGGACAGATACGCAGTATTTT
clone_size: .; v_call: TRBV9; d_call: .; j_call: TRBJ2-3; cdr3_aa: CASSVVGAPDTQYF; cdr3_nt: TGTGCCAGCAGCGTAGTGGGAGCACCAGATACGCAGTATTTT
clone_size: .; v_call: TRBV2; d_call: .; j_call: TRBJ1-4; cdr3_aa: CASNYRAINEKLFF; cdr3_nt: TGTGCCAGCAACTACAGGGCTATTAATGAAAAACTGTTTTTT
clone_size: .; v_call: TRBV15; d_call: TRBD2; j_call: TRBJ2-5; cdr3_aa: CATSQAGGQETQYF; cdr3_nt: TGTGCCACCAGCCAAGCGGGGGGCCAAGAGACCCAGTACTTC
clone_size: .; v_call: TRBV12-5; d_call: TRBD2; j_call: TRBJ2-3; cdr3_aa: CASGLGLAGADTQYF; cdr3_nt: TGTGCTAGTGGCCTGGGACTAGCGGGAGCAGATACGCAGTATTTT
clone_size: .; v_call: TRBV4-2; d_call: .; j_call: TRBJ2-7; cdr3_aa: CASSQGLGVPYEQYF; cdr3_nt: TGTGCCAGCAGCCAGGGACTTGGCGTCCCCTACGAGCAGTACTTC
clone_size: .; v_call: TRBV7-6; d_call: .; j_call: TRBJ2-5; cdr3_aa: CASSPHQVAAYQETQYF; cdr3_nt: TGTGCCAGCAGCCCACACCAAGTAGCGGCCTACCAAGAGACCCAGTACTTC
clone_size: .; v_call: TRBV5-4; d_call: TRBD2; j_call: TRBJ2-1; cdr3_aa: CASSSTSGTLSYNEQFF; cdr3_nt: TGTGCCAGCAGCTCCACTAGCGGGACCCTCTCCTACAATGAGCAGTTCTTC
clone_size: .; v_call: TRBV7-8; d_call: .; j_call: TRBJ2-1; cdr3_aa: CASSIGAHNEQFF; cdr3_nt: TGTGCCAGCAGCATCGGGGCGCACAATGAGCAGTTCTTC
clone_size: .; v_call: TRBV19; d_call: TRBD2; j_call: TRBJ2-2; cdr3_aa: CASSIGGTSTNTGELFF; cdr3_nt: TGTGCCAGTAGTATAGGGGGGACTAGCACCAACACCGGGGAGCTGTTTTTT
clone_size: few; v_call: TRBV5-6; d_call: .; j_call: TRBJ2-3; cdr3_aa: CASSLVQGDTQYF; cdr3_nt: TGTGCCAGCAGCTTGGTCCAGGGCGATACGCAGTATTTT
clone_size: .; v_call: TRBV9; d_call: .; j_call: TRBJ1-2; cdr3_aa: CASRIKLYGYTF; cdr3_nt: TGTGCCAGCAGGATTAAGCTTTATGGCTACACCTTC
clone_size: .; v_call: TRBV4-3; d_call: .; j_call: TRBJ2-3; cdr3_aa: CASSQDGHTDTQYF; cdr3_nt: TGCGCCAGCAGCCAAGACGGGCACACAGATACGCAGTATTTT
clone_size: .; v_call: TRBV7-2; d_call: .; j_call: TRBJ2-7; cdr3_aa: CASSLQLTYEQYF; cdr3_nt: TGTGCCAGCAGCTTACAGCTTACCTACGAGCAGTACTTC
clone_size: .; v_call: TRBV6-6; d_call: .; j_call: TRBJ2-3; cdr3_aa: CASSSSWPSTDTQYF; cdr3_nt: TGTGCCAGCAGCTCCAGCTGGCCCAGCACAGATACGCAGTATTTT
clone_size: .; v_call: TRBV29-1; d_call: TRBD1; j_call: TRBJ2-1; cdr3_aa: CSVEKGQPLSYNEQFF; cdr3_nt: TGCAGCGTTGAAAAGGGACAGCCTTTATCCTACAATGAGCAGTTCTTC
clone_size: .; v_call: TRBV5-1; d_call: .; j_call: TRBJ2-7; cdr3_aa: CASSLLGTLLREQYF; cdr3_nt: TGCGCCAGCAGCTTGCTTGGGACCCTTTTGAGGGAGCAGTACTTC
clone_size: once; v_call: TRBV6-5; d_call: .; j_call: TRBJ2-1; cdr3_aa: CASSYRNEQFF; cdr3_nt: TGTGCCAGCAGTTACAGGAATGAGCAGTTCTTC